This T cell receptor beta chain was profiled in a study of blood T cell repertoires in COVID-19. In germline, CDR1 is ENHRY, CDR2 SYGVKD. CDR3 length: 17 amino acids. V shed 2 bases and J 9 bases; nucleotides not matched to a gene: 12. Libraries were prepared by immunoSEQ multiplex PCR; TCRdb keeps only in-frame clonotypes and omits some of them. This table holds approximately 97,000 clones, around 87% found once. Material: peripheral blood. The sequence derives from a human donor in a cohort sampled during active COVID-19. The rearrangement joins TRBV10-3 to TRBJ2-7, with 14 bases that match TRBD2. The CDR3, as DNA: TGTGCCATCAGTGAGGTCGTGACTAGCGGGAGGGCCAACGGGCAGTACTTC. Encoded protein: CAISEVVTSGRANGQYF.